These 19 T cell receptor beta chains were sequenced from one sample in a study of OX40 agonist ivuxolimab in advanced cancers. The repertoire was sequenced with immunoSEQ multiplex PCR; TCRdb's copy has only in-frame clones and lacks some. The sample shows over 75,000 clones, about nine tenths of them seen only once. The input for sequencing was CD4+ or CD8+ T cells sorted from blood, taken in a trial of the OX40 agonist ivuxolimab. Every receptor here comes from an adult with an advanced solid tumor such as melanoma, head and neck, liver or kidney cancer.

The chain couples TRBV19 to TRBJ2-7; D not certain. Germline lookup yields CDR1 LNHDA and CDR2 SQIVND (reference sequence). There are 13 residues in the CDR3. The ends were cut back, 4 bases at V and 3 bases at J, with 10 bases in the middle. CDR3: CASSTSPGYEQYF. CDR3 DNA sequence: TGTGCCAGTAGTACCTCCCCGGGCTACGAGCAGTACTTC. The full variable domain, its missing parts supplied by reference TRBV19 and TRBJ2-7, is DGGITQSPKYLFRKEGQNVTLSCEQNLNHDAMYWYRQDPGQGLRLIYYSQIVNDFQKGDIAEGYSVSREKKESFPLTVTSAQKNPTAFYLCASSTSPGYEQYFGPGTRLTVT.

The CDR3 is CASHGEKLFF. CDR3 in DNA: TGTGCCAGTCACGGCGAAAAACTGTTTTTT. The chain is built from TRBV6-8 and TRBJ1-4; D gene ambiguous. Looked up from germline, CDR1 is MNHGY and CDR2 is SAAAGT. V lost 9 bases to trimming and J lost 8 bases, with 7 bases between them. The CDR3 consists of 10 residues.

The gene calls are TRBV7-2 and TRBJ2-3; D is ambiguous. V was trimmed by 1 base and J by 2 bases, leaving 7 bases between them. Germline assignment: CDR1 SGHTA and CDR2 FQGNSA. The CDR3 is 14 amino acids. The CDR3 region has the DNA TGTGCCAGCAGCTTAGATTGGTCCACAGATACGCAGTATTTT. This encodes CASSLDWSTDTQYF.

The DNA for the CDR3 is TGCGCCAGCAGCCAAATAAACGTGGTTCTAAACACCGGGGAGCTGTTTTTT. This encodes CASSQINVVLNTGELFF. The V call is TRBV4-3, the J call TRBJ2-2; D not resolved. CDR3 length: 17 residues. Trimming removed 2 bases from V and 2 bases from J, with 15 bases in between. From germline, CDR1 is LGHNA and CDR2 YSLEER.

The chain couples TRBV18 to TRBJ1-2, with TRBD1 matching 7 bases. There are 17 residues in the CDR3. Looked up from germline, CDR1 is KGHSH and CDR2 is LQKENI. The V segment lost 3 bases and the J segment 4 bases; nucleotides outside the gene matches: 14. The CDR3 bases are TGTGCCAGCTCACCGGGGGCAGGGGGTTATGCGGCCTATGGCTACACCTTC. Translating gives CASSPGAGGYAAYGYTF.

This chain connects TRBV7-2 to TRBJ1-1, with D perhaps matching TRBD1 (5 bases). CDR1 and CDR2 (germline): SGHTA, FQGNSA. The V end lost 2 bases, the J end lost 5 bases, and 12 bases lay between the germline ends. The CDR3 is 14 residues long. Here the CDR3 DNA reads TGTGCCAGCAGCTTACTCAGGGTGGGAACTGAAGCTTTCTTT. It yields the protein CASSLLRVGTEAFF.

V gene TRBV11-3 combines with J gene TRBJ1-2; D gene unclear. The CDR3 contains 13 residues. V was pared by 0 bases and J by 4 bases, with 6 bases between. Germline V gene data show CDR1 as SGHNT and CDR2 as YENEEA. The CDR3 DNA sequence: TGTGCCAGCAGCTTAGATGGCATCTATGGCTACACCTTC. Translated, it gives CASSLDGIYGYTF.

The V and J genes are TRBV6-5 and TRBJ1-2, with unresolved D. Germline assignment: CDR1 MNHEY and CDR2 SVGAGI. This CDR3 spans 12 amino acids. V was clipped by 5 bases and J by 5 bases, with 9 bases between them. DNA of the CDR3: TGTGCCAGCAGTCCAGACGGATATGGCTACACCTTC. Amino acid sequence: CASSPDGYGYTF.

DNA of the CDR3: TGTGCCAGCAGCTTGGCCCGGGGAGGGCGGGGGATAGAAAAACTGTTTTTT. The encoded protein is CASSLARGGRGIEKLFF. The chain is built from TRBV5-6 and TRBJ1-4; D is possibly TRBD1 (5 bases). Per germline, CDR1 SGHDT and CDR2 YYEEEE. V lost 0 bases and J lost 8, with 20 bases in between. This CDR3 has 17 residues.

This clone was detected only once. The chain combines TRBV15 with TRBJ2-7, with D possibly being TRBD1 (5 bases). The CDR3 runs 14 residues. V was clipped by 1 base and J by 2 bases, with 9 bases between them. The germline V gene has CDR1 LNHNV and CDR2 YYDKDF (reference sequence). The CDR3 spells CATSRAGATYEQYF. CDR3 bases: TGTGCCACCAGCAGAGCTGGGGCAACCTACGAGCAGTACTTC.

The rearrangement joins TRBV11-3 to TRBJ2-1; D not resolved. Germline CDR1 is SGHNT and CDR2 is YENEEA. CDR3 length equals 15 residues. Trimming removed 2 bases from V and 1 base from J, with 9 bases in between. CDR3 sequence (DNA): TGTGCCAGCAGCTTAAATTCCGGATCCTACAATGAGCAGTTCTTC. Its translation is CASSLNSGSYNEQFF.

The gene calls are TRBV14 and TRBJ2-3, with unresolved D. Germline V gene data show CDR1 as SGHDN and CDR2 as FVKESK. CDR3 length: 14 amino acids. Trimming left V 1 base short and J 3 bases short, with 8 bases between. The CDR3 spells CASSQGYTTDTQYF. The CDR3 bases are TGTGCCAGCAGCCAAGGATACACGACAGATACGCAGTATTTT. Looking up the rest from reference TRBV14 and TRBJ2-3 gives the full variable domain: EAGVTQFPSHSVIEKGQTVTLRCDPISGHDNLYWYRRVMGKEIKFLLHFVKESKQDESGMPNNRFLAERTGGTYSTLKVQPAELEDSGVYFCASSQGYTTDTQYFGPGTRLTVL.

J is TRBJ2-7 and V is TRBV6-6, with TRBD1 matching over 8 bases. This CDR3 is built from 15 residues. Per germline, CDR1 MNHNY and CDR2 SVGAGI (reference sequence). Germline trimming cut 7 bases from V and 0 bases from J; bases unmatched to any gene: 8. CDR3 DNA sequence: TGTGCCAGCACCAGGGGGCTAGCTGACTCCTACGAGCAGTACTTC. Its translation is CASTRGLADSYEQYF.

The chain carries TRBV29-1 and TRBJ2-3; 7 positions match TRBD2. This CDR3 has 11 amino acids. Germline loops: CDR1 SQVTM, CDR2 ANQGSEA. The CDR3 loop is CAGVGTDTQYF. CDR3 DNA sequence: TGCGCGGGGGTAGGCACAGATACGCAGTATTTT.

This chain connects TRBV13 to TRBJ2-1, with D hard to call. The germline V gene has CDR1 PRHDT and CDR2 FYEKMQ (reference sequence). The V gene lost 5 bases and the J gene lost 4 bases, with 6 bases spanning the gap. The CDR3 runs to 12 residues. CDR3 nucleotides: TGTGCCAGCAGCATACTGTACAATGAGCAGTTCTTC. Protein: CASSILYNEQFF.

The chain recombines TRBV28 with TRBJ1-1, with a tentative D call TRBD1 (5 bases). From germline, CDR1 is MDHEN and CDR2 SYDVKM. Trimming shortened V by 2 bases and J by 6 bases, and 16 bases separated the two germline ends. The CDR3 covers 15 residues. The CDR3 sequence: CASSLGGITGPEAFF. The DNA for the CDR3 is TGTGCCAGCAGTTTAGGGGGTATTACGGGCCCTGAAGCTTTCTTT.

The chain couples TRBV11-3 to TRBJ2-1; D unresolved. With 2 bases removed from V and 5 bases from J, the gap between germline ends came to 13 bases. CDR3 length: 15 amino acids. From germline, CDR1 is SGHNT and CDR2 YENEEA. The CDR3 sequence: CASSLSGRNDNEQFF. CDR3 nucleotide sequence: TGTGCCAGCAGCTTATCCGGACGGAATGACAATGAGCAGTTCTTC. The full variable domain, completed using reference TRBV11-3 and TRBJ2-1, is EAGVVQSPRYKIIEKKQPVAFWCNPISGHNTLYWYLQNLGQGPELLIRYENEEAVDDSQLPKDRFSAERLKGVDSTLKIQPAELGDSAVYLCASSLSGRNDNEQFFGPGTRLTVL.

This clone has only a few counts. V and J are TRBV5-1 and TRBJ2-1, with 12 nucleotides matching TRBD2. The germline V gene encodes CDR1 SGHRS and CDR2 YFSETQ. After removal of 0 bases from V and 7 bases from J, the junction contained 5 bases not matched to a gene. The CDR3 covers 16 residues. CDR3 sequence: CASSLVTSGRNNEQFF. CDR3 DNA: TGCGCCAGCAGCTTGGTGACTAGCGGGAGAAATAATGAGCAGTTCTTC.

This clone was detected once. This chain links TRBV9 with TRBJ2-1; D not certain. Germline-derived CDR1 and CDR2 are SGDLS and YYNGEE. V lost 3 bases to trimming and J lost 1 base, with 14 bases between them. This CDR3 is built from 16 residues. The CDR3 is CASSAAGYQSYNEQFF. Here the CDR3 DNA reads TGTGCCAGCAGCGCTGCTGGCTACCAGTCCTACAATGAGCAGTTCTTC.